This T cell receptor (beta chain) was documented in a study of blood T cell repertoires in COVID-19. Study summary: Samples taken during acute and convalescent COVID-19 were collected in the United States, Italy and Spain. PBMCs, B-cell-depleted T cells, or T cells were the source of the cDNA or gDNA that made up the material.

This CDR3 has 13 amino acids. CDR1 and CDR2 from the germline V gene are GTSNPN and SVGIG (reference sequence). The authors' processing: Reference gene primer amplification gave estimated nucleated cell counts. Assay: immunoSEQ multiplex PCR; the TCRdb copy retains only in-frame clones and omits some. V, J and clone size are those of that table, while D and trimming were read from the DNA. Here the sample spans under 300,000 clones, about four fifths being singletons. The chain links TRBV30 to TRBJ2-2; 7 bases agree with TRBD2. The source is a woman between 45 and 65 years old who had recovered from COVID-19. Specimen: peripheral blood. The DNA of the CDR3 is TGTATGGGTGGGAGGGCCTCGGCTGGGGAGCTGTTTTTT. It codes for CMGGRASAGELFF.